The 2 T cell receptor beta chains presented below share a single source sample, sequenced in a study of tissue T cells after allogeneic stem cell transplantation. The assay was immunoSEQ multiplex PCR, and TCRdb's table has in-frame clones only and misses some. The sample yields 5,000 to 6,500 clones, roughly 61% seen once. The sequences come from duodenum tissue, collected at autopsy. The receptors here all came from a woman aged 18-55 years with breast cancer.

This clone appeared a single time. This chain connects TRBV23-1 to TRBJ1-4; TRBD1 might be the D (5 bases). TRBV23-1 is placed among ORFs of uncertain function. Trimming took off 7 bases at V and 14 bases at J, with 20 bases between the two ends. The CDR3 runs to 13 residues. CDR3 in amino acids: CASNYDGGVTLFF. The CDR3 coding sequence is TGCGCCAGCAATTACGACGGGGGGGTAACCCTGTTTTTT.

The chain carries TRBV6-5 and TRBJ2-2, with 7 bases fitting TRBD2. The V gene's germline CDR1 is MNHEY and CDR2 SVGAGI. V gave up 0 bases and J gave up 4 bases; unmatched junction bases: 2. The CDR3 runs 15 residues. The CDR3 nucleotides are TGTGCCAGCAGTTACTCAAGGGAGGGCACCGGGGAGCTGTTTTTT. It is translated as CASSYSREGTGELFF.